This TCR beta chain comes out of a study of CD4 T cell repertoires in COVID-19 (dated by TCRdb to 2020 to 2022). About the full investigation: For cross-reactivity analysis, CFSE-low cells were expanded with IL-2 for less than twelve days and were then relabeled and restimulated with spike proteins from other coronaviruses. Subset-level TCR Vbeta repertoire analysis of SARS-CoV-2-reactive T cells was performed in a few recovered individuals. The study characterized naturally processed CD4+ T cell responses to SARS-CoV-2 spike and nucleoprotein in COVID-19-recovered individuals, using TCR Vbeta sequencing to assess clonal composition. The investigation overall reported the following: Between about 6.5 and 26% of SARS-CoV-2 clonotypes were also found in SARS-CoV and/or HKU1 spike-stimulated secondary cultures, consistent with cross-reactivity. Several of the most expanded SARS-CoV-2-reactive clonotypes were present in two or all three memory subsets, which suggests intraclonal diversification.

The cysteine opens and the phenylalanine closes a CDR3 of 13 amino acids. CDR3 DNA only is kept here, 39 bases in frame from base 1. In the germline V gene, CDR1 corresponds to MDHEN and CDR2 to SYDVKM. V loses 9 bases, J loses 3 bases, and the germline ends lie 12 bases apart. With respect to this clone: Its recognized antigen is unknown. It has no much larger one-base neighbor in the sample; base qualities were not kept.

Receptor amplification or capture employed the immunoSEQ multiplex PCR assay. The authors' pipeline ran thus. To quantify how much the repertoires of different subsets overlapped, the Chao-Jaccard similarity index was used along with counts of shared clonotypes. Drawn from immuneACCESS, this table holds only the in-frame rearrangements with V and J called that TCRdb kept. Clones are partly lost; checked studies trace under half to an unresolved V gene and leave the rest unexplained. The V and J calls and clone size are taken from that table; D and trimming were inferred from the DNA. This sample is represented by about 440 clones; about 24% of them were singletons. The ten largest make up roughly a third of the sample. The sample's time point label, decoded: sample from a COVID-19-recovered individual after infection. The donors were patients who had recovered from mild-to-severe COVID-19. From peripheral blood mononuclear cells, the researchers isolated CD4+ total memory, central memory, effector memory and circulating T follicular helper cells.

The clonotype comes from a human donor who had COVID-19. The sequence joins TRBV28 to TRBJ1-3; confidence is insufficient to name the D gene. This sample comprised memory CD4+ T cells, cultured in vitro, obtained after recovery from COVID-19. The cell subset or site label here, explained by the study, means: total CD4+ memory T cells. The nucleotide sequence is TGTGCCAGTCATAAAGGCGTTGGAAACACCATATATTTT. Translated, this gives CASHKGVGNTIYF. Reference TRBV28 and TRBJ1-3 proteins supply the regions before and after the CDR3; the full variable domain is: DVKVTQSSRYLVKRTGEKVFLECVQDMDHENMFWYRQDPGLGLRLIYFSYDVKMKEKGDIPEGYSVSREKKERFSLILESASTNQTSMYLCASHKGVGNTIYFGEGSWLTVV.